A selection of T cell receptor beta chains follows, all from one sample in a study of quantifying T cell responses using KT2 cells. TCRdb re-called the UMI-ligation and nested PCR reads through MiXCR, storing one row per CDR3 protein. The sample carries approximately 50,000 distinct CDR3 sequences, around a tenth recorded once. The sequenced sample consisted of PBMCs spiked with cells of the T cell clone KT2. All receptors derive from a human donor. CDR3s include the opening cysteine and the closing phenylalanine or tryptophan. A D gene is named only where the DNA matches it firmly. Part of the rows lack a size; the others show once, few, many or a class for expanded clones.

V	size	D	J	CDR3	DNA
TRBV7-6	few	.	TRBJ2-3	CASSFYSTDTQYF	TGTGCCAGCAGCTTTTACAGCACAGATACGCAGTATTTT
TRBV11-2	few	TRBD2	TRBJ2-7	CASSPTSGSYEQYF	TGTGCCAGCAGCCCGACTAGCGGCTCCTACGAGCAGTACTTC
TRBV6-5	many	TRBD2	TRBJ2-3	CASSYSPSGDTSTDTQYF	TGTGCCAGCAGTTACTCTCCTAGCGGGGATACAAGCACAGATACGCAGTATTTT
TRBV20-1	few	TRBD2	TRBJ2-2	CSARDWGRDTGELFF	TGCAGTGCTAGAGATTGGGGGAGGGACACCGGGGAGCTGTTTTTT
TRBV6-5	.	TRBD2	TRBJ2-2	CASHSGTSGNTGELFF	TGTGCCAGTCACTCCGGGACTAGCGGGAACACCGGGGAGCTGTTTTTT
TRBV4-1	.	TRBD1	TRBJ2-7	CASRQWTGSYEQYF	TGCGCCAGCAGACAGTGGACAGGGTCCTACGAGCAGTACTTC
TRBV7-9	few	.	TRBJ1-4	CASSYGTGLGEKLFF	TGTGCCAGCAGCTATGGGACGGGATTGGGTGAAAAACTGTTTTTT
TRBV15	few	.	TRBJ2-3	CATSGDFTDTQYF	TGTGCCACCAGCGGGGACTTCACAGATACGCAGTATTTT
TRBV20-1	many	TRBD2	TRBJ2-5	CSANSIAGGKETQYF	TGCAGTGCCAATTCGATAGCGGGAGGGAAAGAGACCCAGTACTTC
TRBV3-1	few	TRBD2	TRBJ2-3	CASSQLGGRTDTQYF	TGTGCCAGCAGCCAACTTGGCGGGAGAACAGATACGCAGTATTTT
TRBV12-3/TRBV12-4	many	.	TRBJ2-3	CASSGLSGASTDTQYF	TGTGCCAGCAGTGGGCTGAGTGGCGCTAGCACAGATACGCAGTATTTT
TRBV6-5	.	TRBD1	TRBJ1-3	CASSYARDRFFSGNTIYF	TGTGCCAGCAGTTACGCCCGGGACAGATTTTTCTCTGGAAACACCATATATTTT
TRBV5-6	few	.	TRBJ1-1	CASSLGRGNTEAFF	TGTGCCAGCAGCTTGGGCCGGGGGAACACTGAAGCTTTCTTT
TRBV6-5	.	.	TRBJ2-1	CASNEQFF	TGTGCCAGCAATGAGCAGTTCTTC
TRBV6-2/TRBV6-3	.	.	TRBJ2-1	CASSRGGQHNEQFF	TGTGCCAGCAGTAGGGGGGGCCAACACAATGAGCAGTTCTTC
TRBV11-2	few	.	TRBJ1-5	CASSLGSHDQPQHF	TGTGCCAGCAGCTTAGGGAGCCATGATCAGCCCCAGCATTTT
TRBV6-2/TRBV6-3	.	.	TRBJ1-2	CASSYPRADYGYTF	TGTGCCAGCAGTTACCCCAGGGCGGACTATGGCTACACCTTC
TRBV20-1	many	.	TRBJ1-1	CSADDDTEAFF	TGCAGTGCCGATGATGACACTGAAGCTTTCTTT
TRBV25-1	.	TRBD1	TRBJ2-7	CASSRGGAGYEQYF	TGTGCCAGCAGCCGAGGGGGCGCGGGCTACGAGCAGTACTTC
TRBV12-5	.	TRBD2	TRBJ2-1	CASGLWAGGVRGGSSYNEQFF	TGTGCTAGTGGTTTATGGGCGGGAGGGGTAAGAGGTGGGAGCTCCTACAATGAGCAGTTCTTC
TRBV6-2/TRBV6-3	.	.	TRBJ1-1	CASNDRSQAFF	TGTGCCAGCAATGACAGGTCACAAGCTTTCTTT